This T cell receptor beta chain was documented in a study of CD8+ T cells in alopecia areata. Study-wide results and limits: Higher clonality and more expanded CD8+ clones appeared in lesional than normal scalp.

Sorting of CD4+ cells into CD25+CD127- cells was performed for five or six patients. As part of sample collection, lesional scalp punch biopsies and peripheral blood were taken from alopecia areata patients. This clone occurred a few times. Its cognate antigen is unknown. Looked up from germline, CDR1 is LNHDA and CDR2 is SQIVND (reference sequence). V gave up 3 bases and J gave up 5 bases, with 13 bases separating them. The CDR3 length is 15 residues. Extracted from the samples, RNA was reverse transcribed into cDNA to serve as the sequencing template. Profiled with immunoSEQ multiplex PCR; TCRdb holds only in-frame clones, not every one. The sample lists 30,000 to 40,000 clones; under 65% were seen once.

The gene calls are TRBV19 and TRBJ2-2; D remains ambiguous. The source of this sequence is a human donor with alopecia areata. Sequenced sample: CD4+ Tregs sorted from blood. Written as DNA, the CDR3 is TGTGCCAGTAGTATTATCAGGACCACAACCGGGGAGCTGTTTTTT. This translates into CASSIIRTTTGELFF.